The 7 T cell receptor beta chains listed next were all sequenced from one sample in a study of T cells in localized non-small cell lung cancer. The data were produced by immunoSEQ multiplex PCR, yet TCRdb's version contains in-frame clones alone and is incomplete. The sample lists more than 30,000 clones, around 90% occurring once. The material was peripheral blood mononuclear cells, obtained before any cancer treatment. The receptors derive from a man aged 40 to 70 with stage III lung adenocarcinoma.

V and J are TRBV4-2 and TRBJ1-5; D gene ambiguous. CDR3 length: 15 residues. V gave up 6 bases and J gave up 0 bases, with 12 bases separating them. Germline V CDR1 and CDR2: LGHNA, YNFKEQ. The CDR3 DNA sequence: TGTGCCAGCAGACCCTCTGCCGGTAGCAATCAGCCCCAGCATTTT. Its translation is CASRPSAGSNQPQHF.

This clone came up once. This chain connects TRBV2 to TRBJ2-7; D remains ambiguous. Trimming stripped 8 bases from V and 4 bases from J, with 12 bases between. Looked up from germline, CDR1 is SNHLY and CDR2 is FYNNEI. The CDR3 consists of 12 residues. CDR3: CASSGRAYEQYF. CDR3 bases: TGTGCCAGCTCAGGACGGGCATACGAGCAGTACTTC.

The CDR3 DNA is TGTGCCAGCAGCCAAGAGAGGGACAGGGTCACTGAAGCTTTCTTT. Protein: CASSQERDRVTEAFF. The chain has TRBV4-2 and TRBJ1-1; 9 bases line up with TRBD1. Germline V gene sequence: CDR1 LGHNA, CDR2 YNFKEQ. J lost 4 bases, V lost 0 bases, and 3 bases had no gene match. This CDR3 is built from 15 residues.

This clone was detected only once. J is TRBJ1-3 and V is TRBV9; weak D call: TRBD1 (5 bases). V lost 4 bases and J lost 2, with 10 bases in between. The CDR3 covers 14 residues. The germline V gene encodes CDR1 SGDLS and CDR2 YYNGEE. Here the CDR3 DNA reads TGTGCCAGCAGCTTTGACAGCACTGGAAACACCATATATTTT. Protein product: CASSFDSTGNTIYF.

The chain joins TRBV7-9 to TRBJ1-2, with TRBD1 identical over 10 bases. The germline V gene encodes CDR1 SEHNR and CDR2 FQNEAQ (reference sequence). V trimming: 5 bases; J trimming: 3 bases; junction bases outside the gene matches: 9. The CDR3 covers 16 residues. Written as DNA, the CDR3 is TGTGCCAGCAGCCCCGAGACAGGGGGCAACGACTATGGCTACACCTTC. This codes for CASSPETGGNDYGYTF.

The V and J genes are TRBV5-4 and TRBJ2-5; possible D gene TRBD1, 6 bases. Germline V gene data show CDR1 as SGHNT and CDR2 as YYREEE (reference sequence). Between the trimmed V and J ends, which lost 4 bases and 4 bases, there was a span of 14 bases. This CDR3 region has 14 residues. CDR3 nucleotide sequence: TGTGCCAGCAGCCTCCAAACAGGGTCAGAGACCCAGTACTTC. Residues: CASSLQTGSETQYF.

The J gene is TRBJ1-1, the V gene TRBV2; no clear D. The ends were cut back, 0 bases at V and 0 bases at J, with 14 bases in the middle. Per the germline V gene, CDR1 is SNHLY and CDR2 is FYNNEI. The CDR3 covers 17 residues. The DNA of the CDR3 is TGTGCCAGCAGTGAAGCAGGGATTATGACGGTGAACACTGAAGCTTTCTTT. Residues: CASSEAGIMTVNTEAFF.